The T cell receptor (beta chain) under discussion was sequenced for a study of tumor-infiltrating lymphocytes in primary liver carcinoma. Study-wide results and limits: Blood's top-250-clone fraction was significantly lower than that of tumors (p = 0.039). Just about 7.5-24% of leading clones were found in every one of five regions.

Co-extraction of both nucleic acids (RNA and DNA) used roughly 20-34 mg of unsorted bulk tissue. The patients, who had chronic HBV infection, were treatment-naive (untreated). This clonotype has a handful of counts. Its antigen is unknown. A constant-region primer primed TCR beta cDNA synthesis from about 530 ng of total RNA. TCR beta libraries came from three nested multiplex PCR rounds using slightly modified ARM-PCR. The opening two PCR rounds, about 11 cycles each, paired TRBV1-TRBV30 forward primers with a C-beta reverse primer. TCRdb redid the calling of the multiplex PCR reads with MiXCR, one entry per CDR3 protein. The sample has roughly 120,000 distinct CDR3 sequences, 50% to 80% seen once. The CDR3 is made up of 12 amino acids. The V end was cut by 5 bases, the J end by 3 bases, with 10 bases between. Germline V gives CDR1 SQVTM, CDR2 ANQGSEA.

This chain joins TRBV29-1 and TRBJ2-5; D uncertain. The sample comprised liver tumor tissue from sampling region 3. Regarding subset: tumor region T3, left-lateral pole. The clonotype comes from a woman aged 60 to 75 with primary liver carcinoma and hepatitis B virus infection. Here the CDR3 reads CSVRRGEETQYF. CDR3 coding DNA: TGCAGCGTTAGGAGAGGCGAAGAGACCCAGTACTTC.